The text below deals with one T cell receptor (beta chain). This specimen includes other DNA sequences encoding the same CDR3. V dropped 4 bases and J dropped 5; count of bases not matched to a gene: 3. This CDR3 is 14 amino acids long. Germline V gene lookup returns CDR1 SEHNR and CDR2 FQNEAQ (reference sequence). Clones were read by immunoSEQ multiplex PCR, and TCRdb kept only the in-frame ones, dropping some. The data hold nearly 200,000 clones, with over 80% observed a single time. This sample stems from a study of control samples from healthy donors and cancer patients. Material: blood. This sequence originates from a man aged 25 to 45 in good health. The chain recombines TRBV7-9 with TRBJ1-4, with TRBD1 matching over 8 bases. CDR3 DNA sequence: TGTGCCAGCAGCTCTGGACAGGGAAATGAAAAACTGTTTTTT. It specifies CASSSGQGNEKLFF.